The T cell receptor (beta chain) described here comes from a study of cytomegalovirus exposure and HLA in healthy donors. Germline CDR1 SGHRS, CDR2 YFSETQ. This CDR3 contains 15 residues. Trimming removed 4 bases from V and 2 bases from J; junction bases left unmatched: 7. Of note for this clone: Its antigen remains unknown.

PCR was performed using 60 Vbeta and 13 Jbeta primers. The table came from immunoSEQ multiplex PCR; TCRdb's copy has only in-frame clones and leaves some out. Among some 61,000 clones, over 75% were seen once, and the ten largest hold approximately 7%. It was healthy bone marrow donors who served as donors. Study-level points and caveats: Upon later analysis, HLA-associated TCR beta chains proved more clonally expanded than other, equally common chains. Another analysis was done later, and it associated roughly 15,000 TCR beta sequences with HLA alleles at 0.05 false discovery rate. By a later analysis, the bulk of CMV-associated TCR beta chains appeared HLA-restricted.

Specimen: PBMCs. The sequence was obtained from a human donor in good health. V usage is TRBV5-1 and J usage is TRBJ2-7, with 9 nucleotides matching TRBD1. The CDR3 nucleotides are TGCGCCAGCAGCCAGGGACAGGGAGATACCTACGAGCAGTACTTC. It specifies CASSQGQGDTYEQYF.